This TCR beta chain was retrieved from a study of T cell responses to AZD1222 COVID-19 vaccine. Study in general: Second doses were pooled across both intervals (about 4 or about 12 weeks).

Profiled with immunoSEQ multiplex PCR; TCRdb holds only in-frame clones, not every one. In the table there are roughly 100,000 clones, roughly nine tenths of which are singletons. This CDR3 region has 16 residues. Losses at the gene ends were 0 bases for V and 1 base for J; bases not matched to a gene: 5. Germline V gene lookup returns CDR1 SGHNT and CDR2 YYREEE (reference sequence). This rearrangement joins TRBV5-4 to TRBJ2-3; TRBD2 matches at 7 bases. The material sequenced was peripheral blood, taken on day 0 of AZD1222 vaccination. The TCR originated in an adult in good health. CDR3 sequence reads: CASSLEASGGTDTQYF. DNA for the CDR3: TGTGCCAGCAGCTTGGAGGCTAGCGGAGGCACAGATACGCAGTATTTT.